This T cell receptor (beta chain) appears in the sequencing data of a study of blood T cell repertoires in COVID-19. The repertoire was sequenced with immunoSEQ multiplex PCR; TCRdb's copy has only in-frame clones and lacks some. The table shows under 350,000 clones, with 85% occurring only once. The ends were cut back, 7 bases at V and 1 base at J, with 11 bases in the middle. The CDR3 contains 13 residues. Germline V gives CDR1 SNHLY, CDR2 FYNNEI. This receptor was obtained from a human donor in a cohort sampled during active COVID-19. The chain uses TRBV2 and TRBJ2-7; D perhaps matches TRBD2 (6 bases). What was sequenced was peripheral blood. CDR3 coding DNA: TGTGCCAGCATGGGGGGTTATTCCTACGAGCAGTACTTC. This codes for CASMGGYSYEQYF.